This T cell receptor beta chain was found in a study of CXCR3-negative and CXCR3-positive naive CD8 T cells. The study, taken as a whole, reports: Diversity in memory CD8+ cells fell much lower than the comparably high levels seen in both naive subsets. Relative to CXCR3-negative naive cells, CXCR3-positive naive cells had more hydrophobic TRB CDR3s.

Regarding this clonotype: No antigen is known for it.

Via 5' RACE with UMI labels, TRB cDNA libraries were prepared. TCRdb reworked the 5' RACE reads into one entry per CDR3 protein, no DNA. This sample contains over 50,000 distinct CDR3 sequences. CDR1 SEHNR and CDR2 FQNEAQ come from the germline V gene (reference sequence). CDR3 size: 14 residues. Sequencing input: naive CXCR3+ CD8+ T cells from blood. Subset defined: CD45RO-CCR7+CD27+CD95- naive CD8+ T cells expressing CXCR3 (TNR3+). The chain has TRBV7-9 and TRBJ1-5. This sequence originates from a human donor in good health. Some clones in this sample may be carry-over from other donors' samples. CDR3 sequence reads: CASSPLLGNQPQHF.